What follows is one T cell receptor (beta chain) and its context. This clonotype was recorded a few times. Its specific antigen is unknown. The record has no base qualities; no much larger clone is one base away. Libraries came from RT-PCR. This sample was sequenced with an Illumina HiSeq 2500. The public sequencing data were trimmed at Q25 with fastp and processed into clonotypes with MiXCR by TCRdb, which kept only in-frame beta chains. Duplicate CDR3 protein sequences are folded into a single record with the most common DNA and genes. This sample lists hundreds of thousands of distinct CDR3 sequences; approximately 18% were detected once. The ten largest account for approximately 10% of the sample. This entry is derived from a study of response to subunit inactivated influenza vaccine (dated by TCRdb to 2017 to 2018). In terms of the full investigation: To follow how T cells responded to a trivalent subunit inactivated influenza vaccine, the researchers relied on deep quantitative profiling of the T cell receptor repertoire.

Including the terminal cysteine and phenylalanine, the CDR3 comprises 15 residues. The sequence is cut down to CDR3 DNA, 45 bases in frame from base 1. CDR1 SGHRS and CDR2 YFSETQ were looked up in the germline V gene. V drops 0 bases and J drops 5 bases, leaving 15 bases in between. Summary of the overall study and its limitations: The authors suggested that each seasonal influenza vaccination may recruit only a limited number of new T cells.

The sample consisted of PBMCs from blood, taken more than 4 days after vaccination. The chain is made from TRBV5-1 and TRBJ2-7, and perhaps TRBD2 as D gene, on 6 matching bases. This clonotype was sampled from a man aged 45-60 years who received an inactivated influenza vaccine. Donor details come from another sample of the same person, matched by shared clones. The CDR3 sequence is CASSLVRGVRDEQYF. The DNA is as follows: TGCGCCAGCAGCTTGGTTCGCGGGGTAAGGGACGAGCAGTACTTC.